Presented here are 5 T cell receptor beta chains from one specimen sequenced in a study of CD8 T cells in ankylosing spondylitis. TCRdb re-called the 5' RACE reads through MiXCR, storing one row per CDR3 protein. Of more than 95,000 distinct CDR3 sequences in the sample, about 8.3% were seen once. Sequenced: blood, either unsorted or a sorted T cell fraction (not recorded which). The receptors shown here come from a male donor with ankylosing spondylitis or in good health (not recorded which).

This clonotype was counted at least ten times. The chain recombines TRBV6-6 with TRBJ2-1; unclear D gene. The length of the CDR3 is 12 residues. The V end was cut by 2 bases, the J end by 13 bases, with 12 bases between. Germline assignment: CDR1 MNHNY and CDR2 SVGAGI (reference sequence). The CDR3: CASSYGSPPQFF. The CDR3, as DNA: TGTGCCAGCAGTTACGGCTCCCCTCCTCAGTTCTTC.

This clonotype was recorded at least ten times. This sequence joins TRBV7-6 and TRBJ2-1, with D tentatively TRBD1 (6 bases). CDR1 SGHVS and CDR2 FNYEAQ come from the germline V gene. This CDR3 region has 13 residues. The V and J ends lost 5 bases and 9 bases respectively, with 14 bases between them. CDR3 region: CASSPRQATEQFF. The CDR3 DNA sequence: TGTGCCAGCAGCCCTCGACAGGCCACTGAGCAGTTCTTC.

Ten or more counts support this clonotype. The genes are TRBV4-2 and TRBJ2-7; 10 bases are shared with TRBD2. The CDR3 has 16 residues. Looked up from germline, CDR1 is LGHNA and CDR2 is YNFKEQ. V lost 0 bases and J lost 3; bases outside the gene matches: 5. CDR3 nucleotide sequence: TGTGCCAGCAGCCAAGATTGGCTAGCGGGAGTCTACGAGCAGTACTTC. Translated, it gives CASSQDWLAGVYEQYF.

This chain links TRBV9 with TRBJ2-7; D might be TRBD2 (6 bases). The CDR3 extends over 15 amino acids. V was clipped by 0 bases and J by 0 bases, with 10 bases between them. Germline CDR1 and CDR2: SGDLS and YYNGEE. The CDR3 is CASSVGGTYSYEQYF. The CDR3 DNA sequence: TGTGCCAGCAGCGTAGGCGGGACTTACTCCTACGAGCAGTACTTC.

This clonotype has just a few counts. The chain has TRBV7-2 and TRBJ2-7; D may be TRBD1 or TRBD2 (5 bases each). Per the germline V gene, CDR1 is SGHTA and CDR2 is FQGNSA. The ends were cut back, 7 bases at V and 0 bases at J, with 16 bases in the middle. This CDR3 comprises 15 residues. For the CDR3, the DNA is TGTGCCAGCACCCACGGTGGGGACCTCTCCTACGAGCAGTACTTC. Encoded protein: CASTHGGDLSYEQYF.